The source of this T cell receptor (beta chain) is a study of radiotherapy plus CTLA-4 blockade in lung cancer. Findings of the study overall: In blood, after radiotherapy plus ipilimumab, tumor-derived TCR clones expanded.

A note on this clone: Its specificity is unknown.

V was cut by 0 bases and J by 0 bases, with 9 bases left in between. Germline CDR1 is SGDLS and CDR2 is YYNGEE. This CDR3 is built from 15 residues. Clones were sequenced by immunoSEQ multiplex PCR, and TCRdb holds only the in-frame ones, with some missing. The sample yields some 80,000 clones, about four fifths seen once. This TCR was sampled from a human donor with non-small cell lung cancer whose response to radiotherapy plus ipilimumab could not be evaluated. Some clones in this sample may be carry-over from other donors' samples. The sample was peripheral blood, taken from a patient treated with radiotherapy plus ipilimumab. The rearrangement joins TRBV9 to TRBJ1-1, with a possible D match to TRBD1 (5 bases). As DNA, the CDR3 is TGTGCCAGCAGCGTAGGTGGGGGGGTGAACACTGAAGCTTTCTTT. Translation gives CASSVGGGVNTEAFF.